The entry that follows covers one T cell receptor beta chain sequence. Its specificity is not known. The PCR made use of 60 Vbeta and 13 Jbeta primers. This table comes from immunoSEQ multiplex PCR, and its TCRdb copy is limited to in-frame clones, with some not included. Altogether around 200,000 clones are present, 86% being singletons, with the ten largest covering approximately 0.31%. Likely unrecorded immune exposures existed in these nominally healthy donors. V was shortened by 3 bases and J by 5 bases, with 10 bases between the two germline ends. This CDR3 has 13 residues. In germline, CDR1 is MDHEN, CDR2 SYDVKM. These data belong to a study of cytomegalovirus exposure and HLA in healthy donors. Study outcomes and limitations: Overall, around 160 TCR beta chains were annotated as cytomegalovirus-associated. Specificity of a few CMV-associated chains for CMV antigens was verified in vitro.

Material: PBMCs. This TCR derives from a young woman in good health and CMV-seronegative. This chain uses TRBV28 with TRBJ1-2; D unclear. The CDR3 is CASSFQVLYGYTF. As DNA, the CDR3 is TGTGCCAGCAGTTTCCAGGTATTATATGGCTACACCTTC.